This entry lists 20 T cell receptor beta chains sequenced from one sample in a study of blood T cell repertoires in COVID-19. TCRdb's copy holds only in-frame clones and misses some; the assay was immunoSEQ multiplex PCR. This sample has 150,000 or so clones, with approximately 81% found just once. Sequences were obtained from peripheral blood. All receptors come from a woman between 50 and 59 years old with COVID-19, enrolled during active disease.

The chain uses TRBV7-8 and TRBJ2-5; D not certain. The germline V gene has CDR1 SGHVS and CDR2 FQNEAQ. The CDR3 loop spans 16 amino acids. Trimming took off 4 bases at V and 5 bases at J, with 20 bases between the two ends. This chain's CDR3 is CASSSKRSVLHETQYF. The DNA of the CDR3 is TGTGCCAGCAGCTCCAAGCGCAGCGTACTACACGAGACCCAGTACTTC. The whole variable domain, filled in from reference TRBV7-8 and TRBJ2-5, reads GAGVSQSPRYKVAKRGQDVALRCDPISGHVSLFWYQQALGQGPEFLTYFQNEAQLDKSGLPSDRFFAERPEGSVSTLKIQRTQQEDSAVYLCASSSKRSVLHETQYFGPGTRLLVL.

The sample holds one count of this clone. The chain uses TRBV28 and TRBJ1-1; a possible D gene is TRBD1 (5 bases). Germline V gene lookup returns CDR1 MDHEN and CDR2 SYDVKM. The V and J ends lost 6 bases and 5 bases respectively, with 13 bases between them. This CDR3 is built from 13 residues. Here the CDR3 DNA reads TGTGCCAGCAGCTCAGGGTCTTATACTGAAGCTTTCTTT. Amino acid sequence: CASSSGSYTEAFF.

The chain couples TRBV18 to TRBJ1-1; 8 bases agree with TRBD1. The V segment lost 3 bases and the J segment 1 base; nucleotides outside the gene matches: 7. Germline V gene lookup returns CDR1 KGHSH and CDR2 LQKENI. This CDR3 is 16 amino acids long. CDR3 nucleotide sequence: TGTGCCAGCTCACCCCCCCATGGGACAGGGAACACTGAAGCTTTCTTT. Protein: CASSPPHGTGNTEAFF.

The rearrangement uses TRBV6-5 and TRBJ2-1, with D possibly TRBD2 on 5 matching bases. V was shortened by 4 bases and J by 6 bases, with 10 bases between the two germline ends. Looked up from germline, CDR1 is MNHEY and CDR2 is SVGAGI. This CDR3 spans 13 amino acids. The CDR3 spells CASSSPGGNEQFF. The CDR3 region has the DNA TGTGCCAGCAGTTCGCCCGGAGGCAATGAGCAGTTCTTC.

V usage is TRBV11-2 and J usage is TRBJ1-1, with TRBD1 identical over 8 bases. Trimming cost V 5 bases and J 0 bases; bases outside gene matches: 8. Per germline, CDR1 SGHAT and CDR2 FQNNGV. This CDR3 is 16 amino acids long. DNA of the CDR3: TGTGCCAGCAGCCCATTCCTGACAGGGGTGAACACTGAAGCTTTCTTT. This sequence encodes CASSPFLTGVNTEAFF. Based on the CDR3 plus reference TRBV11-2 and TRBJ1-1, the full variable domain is EAGVAQSPRYKIIEKRQSVAFWCNPISGHATLYWYQQILGQGPKLLIQFQNNGVVDDSQLPKDRFSAERLKGVDSTLKIQPAKLEDSAVYLCASSPFLTGVNTEAFFGQGTRLTVV.

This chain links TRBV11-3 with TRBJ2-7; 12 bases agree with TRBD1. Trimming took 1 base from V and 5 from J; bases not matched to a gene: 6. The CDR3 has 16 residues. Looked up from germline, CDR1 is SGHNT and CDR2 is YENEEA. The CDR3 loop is CASSLGDRGPKDEQYF. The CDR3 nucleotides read TGTGCCAGCAGCTTAGGGGACAGGGGGCCTAAGGACGAGCAGTACTTC. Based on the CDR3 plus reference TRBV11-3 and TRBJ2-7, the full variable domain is EAGVVQSPRYKIIEKKQPVAFWCNPISGHNTLYWYLQNLGQGPELLIRYENEEAVDDSQLPKDRFSAERLKGVDSTLKIQPAELGDSAVYLCASSLGDRGPKDEQYFGPGTRLTVT.

CDR3 nucleotide sequence: TGTGCCAGCAGCCCCAAGACAGGGGGCATAAGTAAGAGTACTGAAGCTTTCTTT. The encoded protein is CASSPKTGGISKSTEAFF. V and J are TRBV7-6 and TRBJ1-1; 10 bases agree with TRBD1. V shed 5 bases and J 5 bases; nucleotides not matched to a gene: 17. Germline V gene sequence: CDR1 SGHVS, CDR2 FNYEAQ. This CDR3 is built from 18 residues.

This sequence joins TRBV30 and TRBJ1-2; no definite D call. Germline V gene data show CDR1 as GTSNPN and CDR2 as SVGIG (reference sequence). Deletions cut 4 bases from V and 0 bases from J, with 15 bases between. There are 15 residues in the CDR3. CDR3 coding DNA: TGTGCCTGGACCCCCGACGGGAATTCTAACTATGGCTACACCTTC. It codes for CAWTPDGNSNYGYTF.

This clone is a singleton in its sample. The CDR3, as DNA: TGTGCCAGTAGTACCACAGGGGCCCCTGGGGCCAACGTCCTGACTTTC. Residues: CASSTTGAPGANVLTF. V gene TRBV19 combines with J gene TRBJ2-6; TRBD1 agrees at 7 bases. Trimming took 4 bases from V and 2 from J; bases not matched to a gene: 5. Germline CDR1 is LNHDA and CDR2 is SQIVND (reference sequence). This CDR3 is built from 16 residues.

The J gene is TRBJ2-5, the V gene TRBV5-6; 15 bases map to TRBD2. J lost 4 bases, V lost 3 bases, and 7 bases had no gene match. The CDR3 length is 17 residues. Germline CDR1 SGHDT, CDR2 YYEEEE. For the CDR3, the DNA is TGTGCCAGCAGCTCCCGGACTAGCGGGGGGGCGCGAGAGACCCAGTACTTC. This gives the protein CASSSRTSGGARETQYF.

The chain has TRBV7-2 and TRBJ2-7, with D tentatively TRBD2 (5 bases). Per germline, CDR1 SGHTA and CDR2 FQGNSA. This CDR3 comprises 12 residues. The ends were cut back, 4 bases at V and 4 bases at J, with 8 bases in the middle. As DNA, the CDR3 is TGTGCCAGCAGCTCAGAGGGTTACGAGCAGTACTTC. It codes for CASSSEGYEQYF. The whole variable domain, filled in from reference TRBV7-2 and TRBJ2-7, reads GAGVSQSPSNKVTEKGKDVELRCDPISGHTALYWYRQSLGQGLEFLIYFQGNSAPDKSGLPSDRFSAERTGGSVSTLTIQRTQQEDSAVYLCASSSEGYEQYFGPGTRLTVT.

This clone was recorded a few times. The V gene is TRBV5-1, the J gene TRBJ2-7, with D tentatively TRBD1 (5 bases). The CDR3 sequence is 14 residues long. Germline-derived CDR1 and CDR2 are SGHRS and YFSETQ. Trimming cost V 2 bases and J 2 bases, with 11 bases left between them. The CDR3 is CASSFDRTAYEQYF. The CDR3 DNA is TGCGCCAGCAGCTTTGACAGAACCGCCTACGAGCAGTACTTC. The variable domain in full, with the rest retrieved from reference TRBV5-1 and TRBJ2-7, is KAGVTQTPRYLIKTRGQQVTLSCSPISGHRSVSWYQQTPGQGLQFLFEYFSETQRNKGNFPGRFSGRQFSNSRSEMNVSTLELGDSALYLCASSFDRTAYEQYFGPGTRLTVT.

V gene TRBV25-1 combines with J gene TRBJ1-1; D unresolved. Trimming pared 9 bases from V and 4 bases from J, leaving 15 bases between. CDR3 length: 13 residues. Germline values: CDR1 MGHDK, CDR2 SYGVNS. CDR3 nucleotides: TGTGCCAGTCGAAGCGAGGGAACCACTGAAGCTTTCTTT. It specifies CASRSEGTTEAFF.

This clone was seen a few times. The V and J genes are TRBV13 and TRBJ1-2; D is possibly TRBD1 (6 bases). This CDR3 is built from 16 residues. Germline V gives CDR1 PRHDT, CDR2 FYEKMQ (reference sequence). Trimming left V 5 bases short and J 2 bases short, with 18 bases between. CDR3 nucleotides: TGTGCCAGCAGCCAGGATGGACAGTCGTCGAACTATGGCTACACCTTC. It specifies CASSQDGQSSNYGYTF.

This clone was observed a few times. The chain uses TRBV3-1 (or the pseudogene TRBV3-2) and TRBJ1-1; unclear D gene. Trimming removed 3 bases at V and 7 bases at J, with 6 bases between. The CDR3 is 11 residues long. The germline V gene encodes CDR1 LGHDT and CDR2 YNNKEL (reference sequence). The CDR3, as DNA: TGTGCCAGCAGCCAGGCTGGTGAAGCTTTCTTT. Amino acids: CASSQAGEAFF.

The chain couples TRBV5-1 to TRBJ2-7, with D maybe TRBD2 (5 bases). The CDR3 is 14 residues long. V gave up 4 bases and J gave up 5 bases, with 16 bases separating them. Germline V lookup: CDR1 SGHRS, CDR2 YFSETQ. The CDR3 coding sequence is TGCGCCAGCAGCGCCGGGGATTCCCCTAACGAGCAGTACTTC. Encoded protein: CASSAGDSPNEQYF.

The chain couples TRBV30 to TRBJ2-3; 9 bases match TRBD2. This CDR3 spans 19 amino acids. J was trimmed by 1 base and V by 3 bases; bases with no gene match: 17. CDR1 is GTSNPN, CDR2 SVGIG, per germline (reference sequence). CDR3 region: CAWRDLRAGGTPRTDTQYF. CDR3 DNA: TGTGCCTGGAGGGACCTCCGGGCGGGGGGGACCCCGCGCACAGATACGCAGTATTTT.

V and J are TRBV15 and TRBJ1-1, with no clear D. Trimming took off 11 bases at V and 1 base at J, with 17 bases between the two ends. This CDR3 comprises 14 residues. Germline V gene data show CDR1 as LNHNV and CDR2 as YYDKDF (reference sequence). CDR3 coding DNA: TGTGCCCCCCCGCAGGCACCTAAGAACACTGAAGCTTTCTTT. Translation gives CAPPQAPKNTEAFF.

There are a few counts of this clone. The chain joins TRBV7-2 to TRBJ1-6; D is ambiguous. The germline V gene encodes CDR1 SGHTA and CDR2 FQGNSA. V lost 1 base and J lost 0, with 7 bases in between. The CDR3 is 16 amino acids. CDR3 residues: CASSLVGSSYNSPLHF. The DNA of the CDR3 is TGTGCCAGCAGCTTAGTGGGGAGCTCCTATAATTCACCCCTCCACTTT.

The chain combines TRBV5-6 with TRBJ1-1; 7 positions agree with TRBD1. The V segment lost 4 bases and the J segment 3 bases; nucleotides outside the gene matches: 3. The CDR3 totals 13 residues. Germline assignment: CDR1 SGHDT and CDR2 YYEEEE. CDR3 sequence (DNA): TGTGCCAGCAGCCGACAGGGTGACACTGAAGCTTTCTTT. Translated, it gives CASSRQGDTEAFF.